This passage covers 17 T cell receptor beta chains from one sample sequenced in a study of cytomegalovirus exposure and HLA in healthy donors. The primer mix had 60 Vbeta and 13 Jbeta primers. Only in-frame clones appear in the TCRdb table, and some are missing; sequencing was by immunoSEQ multiplex PCR. The sample lists 150,000 to 200,000 clones, around 80% seen once, with about 10% in the top ten. Specimen: PBMCs. These receptors all come from a man in his late teens or twenties in good health and CMV-seropositive.

CDR3 in amino acids: CASSGGGVGSNQPQHF. DNA of the CDR3: TGTGCCAGCAGTGGCGGGGGCGTAGGTAGCAATCAGCCCCAGCATTTT. The genes are TRBV27 and TRBJ1-5, with D tentatively TRBD1 (6 bases). Germline V gene sequence: CDR1 MNHEY, CDR2 SMNVEV (reference sequence). The CDR3 has 16 residues. V lost 5 bases to trimming and J lost 0 bases, with 14 bases between them.

This sequence joins TRBV4-1 and TRBJ2-1; TRBD1 agrees at 9 bases. Trimming cost V 1 base and J 5 bases; bases outside gene matches: 6. This CDR3 is 16 amino acids long. The germline CDR1 and CDR2 sequences are MGHRA and YSYEKL. The CDR3 is CASSQASGQGNNEQFF. CDR3 nucleotide sequence: TGCGCCAGCAGCCAAGCTTCGGGACAGGGTAACAATGAGCAGTTCTTC.

The chain employs TRBV2 and TRBJ2-5, with 9 bases aligning to TRBD1. The DNA end favors TRBJ2-7, so the J call may be wrong. Germline loops: CDR1 SNHLY, CDR2 FYNNEI. The CDR3 sequence is 13 residues long. The CDR3 sequence: CAIPGQGDDEQYF. The CDR3 bases are TGTGCCATCCCGGGACAGGGAGACGACGAGCAGTACTTC.

The rearrangement links TRBV27 to TRBJ2-5, with 7 nucleotides matching TRBD1. The CDR3 has 15 amino acids. Germline trimming cut 8 bases from V and 5 bases from J; bases unmatched to any gene: 14. Germline V gene data show CDR1 as MNHEY and CDR2 as SMNVEV (reference sequence). DNA for the CDR3: TGTGCCAGCGGGAAAACAGGGGCCGACACGGAGACCCAGTACTTC. Protein sequence: CASGKTGADTETQYF.

The chain combines TRBV27 with TRBJ2-5, with D tentatively TRBD1 (5 bases). Germline V gives CDR1 MNHEY, CDR2 SMNVEV (reference sequence). V dropped 2 bases and J dropped 1 base, with 8 bases sitting between them. There are 14 residues in the CDR3. CDR3 in amino acids: CASSLDRFQETQYF. CDR3 in DNA: TGTGCCAGCAGTTTAGACAGATTCCAAGAGACCCAGTACTTC.

V usage is TRBV5-1 and J usage is TRBJ2-5, with 13 nucleotides matching TRBD2. The germline V gene has CDR1 SGHRS and CDR2 YFSETQ. J was trimmed by 3 bases and V by 4 bases; bases with no gene match: 9. The CDR3 totals 17 residues. In nucleotides, the CDR3 is TGCGCCAGCAGCCCGGGACTAGCGGGACCTCTCAAAGAGACCCAGTACTTC. Its translation is CASSPGLAGPLKETQYF.

The gene calls are TRBV28 and TRBJ2-7; 7 bases align to TRBD1. CDR1 and CDR2 (germline): MDHEN, SYDVKM. The CDR3 extends over 16 amino acids. The junction had 13 bases not matched to a gene; V was cut back by 4 bases and J by 4 bases. CDR3 residues: CASSSLPGQPTYEQYF. In DNA form, the CDR3 reads TGTGCCAGCAGTTCCCTGCCGGGACAGCCAACGTACGAGCAGTACTTC.

This clone was observed once. The CDR3 coding sequence is TGTGCCAGCAGTGGCCCCCCGGGACTAGCGGGTAATGAGCAGTTCTTC. Its protein product is CASSGPPGLAGNEQFF. The V and J genes are TRBV6-1 and TRBJ2-1, with 12 bases fitting TRBD2. The germline gives CDR1 MNHNS, CDR2 SASEGT. V gave up 4 bases and J gave up 7 bases; unmatched junction bases: 8. The CDR3 is made up of 16 amino acids.

The V call is TRBV2, the J call TRBJ1-2; the match to TRBD1 covers 9 bases. The CDR3 runs to 14 residues. Germline V gene lookup returns CDR1 SNHLY and CDR2 FYNNEI. V shed 6 bases, J shed 2 bases, and the junction held 4 bases outside the gene matches. In nucleotides, the CDR3 is TGTGCCAGCAGCTCCGGACAGGGGAACTATGGCTACACCTTC. This encodes CASSSGQGNYGYTF.

The chain joins TRBV30 to TRBJ2-1; D is undetermined. This CDR3 contains 14 residues. Germline assignment: CDR1 GTSNPN and CDR2 SVGIG (reference sequence). V shed 2 bases and J shed 5 bases, with 13 bases lying between them. CDR3 sequence reads: CAWSLATLDNEQFF. The CDR3 DNA reads as TGTGCCTGGAGTTTGGCAACCCTCGACAATGAGCAGTTCTTC.

The V gene is TRBV27, the J gene TRBJ2-2, with unresolved D. There are 14 residues in the CDR3. Germline assignment: CDR1 MNHEY and CDR2 SMNVEV (reference sequence). V was cut by 5 bases and J by 2 bases, with 9 bases left in between. The CDR3 loop is CASSRNTNTGELFF. As DNA, the CDR3 is TGTGCCAGCAGTCGAAACACCAACACCGGGGAGCTGTTTTTT.

J is TRBJ1-1 and V is TRBV7-9; the match to TRBD1 covers 7 bases. The germline V gene has CDR1 SEHNR and CDR2 FQNEAQ (reference sequence). The CDR3 spans 15 residues. V was clipped by 5 bases and J by 7 bases; unmatched bases: 13. Here the CDR3 reads CASSPGGGTEREAFF. The CDR3 DNA is TGTGCCAGCAGCCCCGGCGGGGGGACAGAGCGTGAAGCTTTCTTT.

This sequence joins TRBV7-8 and TRBJ1-1, with TRBD1 matching over 8 bases. Germline CDR1 SGHVS, CDR2 FQNEAQ. The junction had 6 bases not matched to a gene; V was cut back by 4 bases and J by 11 bases. The CDR3 contains 12 residues. CDR3 bases: TGTGCCAGCAGCTCATACAGGGACAGGGCTTTCTTT. Its protein is CASSSYRDRAFF.

The chain recombines TRBV28 with TRBJ1-5, with 7 bases matching TRBD1. From germline, CDR1 is MDHEN and CDR2 SYDVKM. V lost 6 bases, J lost 6 bases, and 11 bases stayed unmatched. The CDR3 is 15 amino acids. CDR3 sequence reads: CASSPGGRGRQPQHF. CDR3 in DNA: TGTGCCAGCAGCCCAGGGGGGCGCGGGCGTCAGCCCCAGCATTTT.

The rearrangement joins TRBV15 to TRBJ2-7; 7 nucleotides match TRBD1. Per germline, CDR1 LNHNV and CDR2 YYDKDF (reference sequence). The CDR3 length is 13 residues. J gave up 4 bases and V 9 bases, and 9 bases lay outside the gene matches. CDR3 residues: CATKQGRRYEQYF. The CDR3 bases are TGTGCCACGAAACAGGGGCGAAGGTACGAGCAGTACTTC.

The rearrangement uses TRBV7-6 and TRBJ2-7, with TRBD2 matching 7 bases. The CDR3 sequence is 17 residues long. Germline V lookup: CDR1 SGHVS, CDR2 FNYEAQ. With V trimmed by 2 bases and J by 0 bases, 10 bases remained unmatched. The CDR3 is CASSLFGEGPNSYEQYF. CDR3 nucleotides: TGTGCCAGCAGCTTATTCGGGGAGGGCCCAAACTCCTACGAGCAGTACTTC.

The rearrangement joins TRBV2 to TRBJ2-2; D possibly corresponds to TRBD1 (5 bases). Germline-derived CDR1 and CDR2 are SNHLY and FYNNEI. V lost 3 bases to trimming and J lost 1 base, with 6 bases between them. The CDR3 length is 14 residues. The CDR3 DNA is TGTGCCAGCAGTGACAGGGTGAACACCGGGGAGCTGTTTTTT. Encoded protein: CASSDRVNTGELFF.